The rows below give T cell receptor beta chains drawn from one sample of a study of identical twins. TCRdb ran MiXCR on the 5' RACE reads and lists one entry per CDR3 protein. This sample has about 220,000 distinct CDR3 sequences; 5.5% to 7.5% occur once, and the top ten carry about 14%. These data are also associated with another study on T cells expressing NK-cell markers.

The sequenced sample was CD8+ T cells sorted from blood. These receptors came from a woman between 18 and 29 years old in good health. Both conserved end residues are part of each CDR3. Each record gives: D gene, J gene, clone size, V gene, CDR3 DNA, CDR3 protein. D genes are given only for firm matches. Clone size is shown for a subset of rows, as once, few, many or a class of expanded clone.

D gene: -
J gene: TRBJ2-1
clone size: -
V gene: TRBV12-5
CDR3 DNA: TGTGCTAGTGGTTTGGAAATGGACACCCAGTTCTTC
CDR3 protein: CASGLEMDTQFF

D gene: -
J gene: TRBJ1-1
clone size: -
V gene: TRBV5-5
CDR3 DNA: TGTGCCAGCAGCCACGACAGGCCGAACACTGAAGCTTTCTTT
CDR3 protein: CASSHDRPNTEAFF

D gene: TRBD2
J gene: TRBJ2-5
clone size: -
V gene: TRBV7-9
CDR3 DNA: TGTGCCAGCAGGGCTACTAGCGTGCAGACCCAGTACTTC
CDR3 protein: CASRATSVQTQYF

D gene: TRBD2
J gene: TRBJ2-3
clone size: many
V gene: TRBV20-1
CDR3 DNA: TGCAGTGCTAGAGACTTAGCGGGGCCCCCAGATACGCAGTATTTT
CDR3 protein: CSARDLAGPPDTQYF

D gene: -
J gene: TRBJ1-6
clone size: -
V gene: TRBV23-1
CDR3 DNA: TGCGCCAGCAGTCGCCCTACACAAAAGGCCGCCTTTTTT
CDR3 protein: CASSRPTQKAAFF

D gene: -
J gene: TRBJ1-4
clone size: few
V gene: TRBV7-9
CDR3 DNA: TGTGCCAGCAGCGGGGAGGAAAAACTGTTTTTT
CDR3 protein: CASSGEEKLFF

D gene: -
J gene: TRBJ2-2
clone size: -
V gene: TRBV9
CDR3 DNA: TGTGCCAGCAGCGTCGATAACACCGGGGAGCTGTTTTTT
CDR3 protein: CASSVDNTGELFF

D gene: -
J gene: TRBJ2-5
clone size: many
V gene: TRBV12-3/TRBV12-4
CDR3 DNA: TGTGCCAGCAGTTTAGGATCGGAGACCCAGTACTTC
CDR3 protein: CASSLGSETQYF

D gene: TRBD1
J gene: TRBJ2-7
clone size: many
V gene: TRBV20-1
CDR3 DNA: TGCAGTGCCGCGACAGGGGAGAGTTCCTACGAGCAGTACTTC
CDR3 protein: CSAATGESSYEQYF

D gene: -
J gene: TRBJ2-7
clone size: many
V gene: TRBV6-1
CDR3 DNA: TGTGCCAGCAGGTGGTCGGCGGGTCGGTCCTACGAGCAGTACTTC
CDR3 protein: CASRWSAGRSYEQYF

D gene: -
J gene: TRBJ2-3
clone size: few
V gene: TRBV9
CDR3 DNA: TGTGCCAGCAGCGGGTCGACTAGAAAGGGATTAGATACGCAGTATTTT
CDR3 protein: CASSGSTRKGLDTQYF

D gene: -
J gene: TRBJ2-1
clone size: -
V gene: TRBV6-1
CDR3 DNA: TGTGCCAGCTTCTTAAGGGGTGAGCAGTTCTTC
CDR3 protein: CASFLRGEQFF

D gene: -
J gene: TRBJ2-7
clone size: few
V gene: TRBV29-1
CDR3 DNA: TGCAGCGTAACCAGAGAGCCTACCTACGAGCAGTACTTC
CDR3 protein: CSVTREPTYEQYF

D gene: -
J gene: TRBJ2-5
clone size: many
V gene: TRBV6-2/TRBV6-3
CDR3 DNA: TGTGCCAGCAGCCCCGGACTCGTCGAGACCCAGTACTTC
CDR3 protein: CASSPGLVETQYF

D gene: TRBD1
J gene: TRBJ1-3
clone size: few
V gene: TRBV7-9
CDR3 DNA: TGTGCCAGCAGCCTGACAGGGGTTGATGGAAACACCATATATTTT
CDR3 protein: CASSLTGVDGNTIYF

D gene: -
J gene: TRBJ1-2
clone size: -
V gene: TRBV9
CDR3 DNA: TGTGCCAGCACCGTCTCAGGTCGGAGCTGGGGCTATGGCTACACCTTC
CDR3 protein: CASTVSGRSWGYGYTF

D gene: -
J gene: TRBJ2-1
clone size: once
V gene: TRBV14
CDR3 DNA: TGTGCCAGCAGCCAAGGAGGGCCGGGAATCTCCTACAATGAGCAGTTCTTC
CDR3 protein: CASSQGGPGISYNEQFF

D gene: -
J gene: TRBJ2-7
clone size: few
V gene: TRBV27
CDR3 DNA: TGTGCCAGCAGTCCCCGTGCCGGAATCCCCTACGAGCAGTACTTC
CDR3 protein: CASSPRAGIPYEQYF

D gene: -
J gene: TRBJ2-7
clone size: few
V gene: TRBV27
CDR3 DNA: TGTGCCAGCAGTCCCGGGACCAGGGGGGGAGAGCAGTACTTC
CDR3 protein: CASSPGTRGGEQYF

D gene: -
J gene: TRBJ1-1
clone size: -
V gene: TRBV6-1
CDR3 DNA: TGTGCCAGCAGTCTGACCCCTGAAGCTTTCTTT
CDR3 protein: CASSLTPEAFF

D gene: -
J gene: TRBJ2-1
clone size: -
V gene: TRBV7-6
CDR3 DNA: TGTGCCAGCAGCCGGACAACCTCCTACAATGAGCAGTTCTTC
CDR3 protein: CASSRTTSYNEQFF

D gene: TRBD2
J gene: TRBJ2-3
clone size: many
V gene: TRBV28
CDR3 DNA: TGTGCCAGCAGTCCAATGCTAGCGGGACAAGATACGCAGTATTTT
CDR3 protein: CASSPMLAGQDTQYF

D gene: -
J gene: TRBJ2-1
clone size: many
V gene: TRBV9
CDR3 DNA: TGTGCCAGCAGCGTAGACGGCCTTCTAGGCGATGAGCAGTTCTTC
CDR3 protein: CASSVDGLLGDEQFF

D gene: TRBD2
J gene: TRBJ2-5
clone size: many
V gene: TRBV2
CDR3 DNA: TGTGCCAGCAAAAGACTAGCGGGAGTGGAAGAGACCCAGTACTTC
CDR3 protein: CASKRLAGVEETQYF

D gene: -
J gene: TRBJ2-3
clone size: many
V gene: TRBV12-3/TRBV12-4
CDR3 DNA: TGTGCCAGCAGCCCCGGCGGCTGGACGCAGTATTTT
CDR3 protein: CASSPGGWTQYF